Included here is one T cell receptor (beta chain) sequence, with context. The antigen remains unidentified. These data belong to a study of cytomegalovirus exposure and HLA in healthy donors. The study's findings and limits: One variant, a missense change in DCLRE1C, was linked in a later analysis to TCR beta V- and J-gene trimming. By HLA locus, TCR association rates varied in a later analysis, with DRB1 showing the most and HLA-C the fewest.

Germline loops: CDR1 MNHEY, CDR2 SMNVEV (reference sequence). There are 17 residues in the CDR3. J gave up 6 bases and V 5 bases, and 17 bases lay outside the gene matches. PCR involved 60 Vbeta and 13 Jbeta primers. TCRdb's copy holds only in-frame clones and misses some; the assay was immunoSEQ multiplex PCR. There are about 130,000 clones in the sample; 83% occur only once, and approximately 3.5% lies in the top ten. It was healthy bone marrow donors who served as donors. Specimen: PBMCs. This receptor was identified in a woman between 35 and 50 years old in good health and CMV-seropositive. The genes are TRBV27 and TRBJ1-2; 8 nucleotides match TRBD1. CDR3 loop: CASSLYSGQGLTNGYTF. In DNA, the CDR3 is TGTGCCAGCAGTCTATACTCAGGACAGGGCTTAACGAATGGCTACACCTTC.